The 32 T cell receptor beta chains reported below all come from one sample, sequenced in a study of radiation and T cells in renal cell carcinoma. Libraries were prepared by immunoSEQ multiplex PCR; TCRdb keeps only in-frame clonotypes and omits some of them. Of over 60,000 clones in the sample, around 78% are singletons; the top ten hold roughly 7%. Regarding time point: blood 2 weeks post-SBRT. Regarding treatment: 15 Gy SBRT to primary tumor, nephrectomy 4 weeks later. Material: blood, obtained from a patient whose treatment included radiotherapy and nephrectomy. The receptors were gathered from a man in his sixties with renal cell carcinoma.

This clone was recorded only once. Distinct nucleotide sequences in the sample also encode this CDR3. The CDR3 here is CASTVDRDGGYTF. The CDR3 region has the DNA TGTGCCAGCACCGTTGACAGGGATGGAGGCTACACCTTC. The rearrangement joins TRBV6-1 to TRBJ1-2, with 7 bases matching TRBD1. J was trimmed by 8 bases and V by 7 bases; bases with no gene match: 10. The CDR3 consists of 13 residues. The germline gives CDR1 MNHNS, CDR2 SASEGT.

The chain uses TRBV7-3 and TRBJ2-2; 7 nucleotides align to TRBD2. The length of the CDR3 is 16 residues. Trimming cost V 1 base and J 4 bases; bases outside gene matches: 6. Germline values: CDR1 SGHTA, CDR2 FQGTGA. The CDR3 protein is CASSLNAGVSTGELFF. For the CDR3, the DNA is TGTGCCAGCAGCTTAAATGCGGGAGTCAGCACCGGGGAGCTGTTTTTT.

The CDR3 region is CASSSPTGDYGYTF. CDR3 bases: TGTGCCAGCAGCTCTCCGACAGGGGACTATGGCTACACCTTC. The chain has TRBV5-4 and TRBJ1-2, with 8 nucleotides matching TRBD1. CDR1 is SGHNT, CDR2 YYREEE, per germline (reference sequence). CDR3 length: 14 residues. V trimming: 3 bases; J trimming: 3 bases; junction bases outside the gene matches: 4. The full variable domain, with the rest looked up from reference TRBV5-4 and TRBJ1-2, is ETGVTQSPTHLIKTRGQQVTLRCSSQSGHNTVSWYQQALGQGPQFIFQYYREEENGRGNFPPRFSGLQFPNYSSELNVNALELDDSALYLCASSSPTGDYGYTFGSGTRLTVV.

Many counts were recorded for this clone. The chain uses TRBV2 and TRBJ1-2, with TRBD1 as a possible D gene (5 bases). V was pared by 7 bases and J by 8 bases, with 17 bases between. The germline gives CDR1 SNHLY, CDR2 FYNNEI. The CDR3 covers 13 residues. The CDR3 is CASNGEGAKGYTF. CDR3 DNA: TGTGCCAGCAATGGTGAAGGGGCAAAAGGCTACACCTTC.

This rearrangement joins TRBV4-3 to TRBJ1-1; TRBD1 matches at 9 bases. CDR3 length: 14 amino acids. Germline V CDR1 and CDR2: LGHNA, YSLEER. V was pared by 3 bases and J by 1 base, with 0 bases of the junction left unmatched. CDR3 nucleotides: TGCGCCAGCAGCCAGGACAGGGGGAACACTGAAGCTTTCTTT. Amino acids: CASSQDRGNTEAFF.

The gene calls are TRBV5-8 and TRBJ1-5; no firm D call. V lost 0 bases to trimming and J lost 7 bases, with 17 bases between them. Germline V CDR1 and CDR2: SGHTS, YDEGEE. There are 16 residues in the CDR3. The CDR3 DNA follows: TGTGCCAGCAGCTTGGATGGGCATTCCGCCGCCCAGCCCCAGCATTTT. It encodes CASSLDGHSAAQPQHF.

The rearrangement links TRBV9 to TRBJ1-2; D unresolved. The CDR3 runs to 13 residues. Trimming pared 3 bases from V and 7 bases from J, leaving 13 bases between. CDR1 is SGDLS and CDR2 is YYNGEE in the germline V gene. In nucleotides, the CDR3 is TGTGCCAGCAGCGCCGTAATAGGTTTTGGCTACACCTTC. It encodes CASSAVIGFGYTF.

This clone was seen a handful of times. The V call is TRBV30, the J call TRBJ1-5, with D maybe TRBD1 (6 bases). The CDR3 spans 14 residues. Trimming left V 0 bases short and J 5 bases short, with 11 bases between. Germline values: CDR1 GTSNPN, CDR2 SVGIG (reference sequence). CDR3: CAWSVTGSDQPQHF. The DNA of the CDR3 is TGTGCCTGGAGTGTAACAGGGTCAGATCAGCCCCAGCATTTT.

This clone has a single count. The V gene is TRBV5-5, the J gene TRBJ1-1; D perhaps matches TRBD1 (5 bases). Germline CDR1 is SGHKS and CDR2 is YYEKEE (reference sequence). Deletions cut 2 bases from V and 3 bases from J, with 8 bases between. CDR3 size: 13 residues. CDR3 nucleotide sequence: TGTGCCAGCAGCTTAGGCAGGGACACTGAAGCTTTCTTT. The encoded protein is CASSLGRDTEAFF.

This rearrangement joins TRBV28 to TRBJ1-1; D is unclear. CDR1 and CDR2 from the germline V gene are MDHEN and SYDVKM. CDR3 length: 14 amino acids. Trimming took 3 bases from V and 5 from J, leaving 13 bases between them. CDR3 sequence: CASSFYVRGTEAFF. In nucleotides, the CDR3 is TGTGCCAGCAGTTTTTACGTCCGAGGAACTGAAGCTTTCTTT.

The CDR3 protein is CASSEARGTGYEQYV. CDR3 nucleotide sequence: TGTGCCAGCAGTGAAGCGCGAGGAACGGGCTACGAGCAGTACGTC. The V call is TRBV6-1, the J call TRBJ2-7, with D hard to call. Germline assignment: CDR1 MNHNS and CDR2 SASEGT. The V gene lost 0 bases and the J gene lost 3 bases, with 12 bases spanning the gap. CDR3 length equals 15 residues.

V usage is TRBV14 and J usage is TRBJ2-7; D might be TRBD2 (6 bases). From germline, CDR1 is SGHDN and CDR2 FVKESK. Trimming removed 1 base from V and 0 bases from J, with 13 bases in between. This CDR3 has 16 residues. The CDR3 nucleotides read TGTGCCAGCAGCCAAGCTCTCAGGGAGGTCTCCTACGAGCAGTACGTC. As protein: CASSQALREVSYEQYV.

The rearrangement uses TRBV5-6 and TRBJ2-4; 12 bases line up with TRBD1. V lost 4 bases, J lost 3 bases, and 8 bases stayed unmatched. The CDR3 is 17 residues long. CDR1 SGHDT and CDR2 YYEEEE come from the germline V gene. The CDR3 sequence is CASSRAGTGGGKNIQYF. CDR3 in DNA: TGTGCCAGCAGCAGGGCAGGGACAGGGGGCGGCAAAAACATTCAGTACTTC.

V and J are TRBV7-9 and TRBJ2-2, with 14 bases matching TRBD2. CDR1 is SEHNR and CDR2 is FQNEAQ in the germline V gene (reference sequence). The length of the CDR3 is 19 residues. V dropped 1 base and J dropped 4; count of bases not matched to a gene: 8. The CDR3 loop is CASSLEGTSGRGSTGELFF. DNA of the CDR3: TGTGCCAGCAGCTTAGAGGGGACTAGCGGGAGAGGGAGCACCGGGGAGCTGTTTTTT.

The CDR3 sequence is CASSWASTDTQYF. The CDR3 DNA reads TGCGCCAGCAGTTGGGCTAGCACAGATACGCAGTATTTT. V and J are TRBV10-1 and TRBJ2-3; D not certain. The germline gives CDR1 WNHNN, CDR2 SYGVQD (reference sequence). The CDR3 is made up of 13 amino acids. Trimming stripped 5 bases from V and 0 bases from J, with 6 bases between.

This chain joins TRBV19 and TRBJ2-6; D possibly corresponds to TRBD2 (5 bases). Trimming removed 3 bases from V and 3 bases from J, with 6 bases in between. This CDR3 region has 14 residues. Germline V gene lookup returns CDR1 LNHDA and CDR2 SQIVND (reference sequence). This CDR3 reads CASSIGLGANVLTF. Here the CDR3 DNA reads TGTGCCAGTAGTATTGGACTTGGGGCCAACGTCCTGACTTTC.

This rearrangement joins TRBV5-8 to TRBJ2-3; D remains unclear. The CDR3 runs 15 residues. Looked up from germline, CDR1 is SGHTS and CDR2 is YDEGEE. With 4 bases removed from V and 0 bases from J, the gap between germline ends came to 12 bases. CDR3 bases: TGTGCCAGCAGCAATTACTTTATTAGCACAGATACGCAGTATTTT. It codes for CASSNYFISTDTQYF.

The V and J genes are TRBV18 and TRBJ2-7; D not resolved. Trimming left V 1 base short and J 4 bases short, with 8 bases between. CDR3 size: 13 residues. CDR1 and CDR2 from the germline V gene are KGHSH and LQKENI. CDR3: CASSPRPVYEQYV. The CDR3 DNA follows: TGTGCCAGCTCACCACGTCCGGTATACGAGCAGTACGTC.

The rearrangement links TRBV29-1 to TRBJ2-7; tentatively, D is TRBD2 (6 bases). Trimming stripped 5 bases from V and 4 bases from J, with 9 bases between. The germline V gene encodes CDR1 SQVTM and CDR2 ANQGSEA. The CDR3 is made up of 11 amino acids. The CDR3 DNA follows: TGCAGCGTTCGACGGGGGTACGAGCAGTACGTC. Residues: CSVRRGYEQYV.

In DNA, the CDR3 is TGTGCCAGTAGGGACAATAATATTCTTGTGAACACTGAAGCTTTCTTT. It translates to CASRDNNILVNTEAFF. The chain links TRBV19 to TRBJ1-1, with D perhaps TRBD1 (5 bases). V was shortened by 6 bases and J by 0 bases, with 17 bases between the two germline ends. The CDR3 runs to 16 residues. Germline values: CDR1 LNHDA, CDR2 SQIVND (reference sequence).

This rearrangement joins TRBV19 to TRBJ2-1; tentative D call: TRBD1 (5 bases). There are 16 residues in the CDR3. Deletions cut 5 bases from V and 7 bases from J, with 21 bases between. Germline CDR1 reads LNHDA; CDR2 reads SQIVND (reference sequence). Here the CDR3 reads CASSRMGDSPKNEQFF. CDR3 sequence (DNA): TGTGCCAGTAGTCGAATGGGTGACAGCCCAAAAAATGAGCAGTTCTTC.

This clone turned up a few times. The chain links TRBV5-1 to TRBJ1-1; a weak D match, TRBD1 (6 bases). Per the germline V gene, CDR1 is SGHRS and CDR2 is YFSETQ. The V gene lost 1 base and the J gene lost 7 bases, with 14 bases spanning the gap. The CDR3 spans 14 residues. The CDR3 region has the DNA TGCGCCAGCAGCTTGCAGGGGCTAACGGGTGAAGCTTTCTTT. Its protein is CASSLQGLTGEAFF.

The chain uses TRBV15 and TRBJ1-1; 7 bases line up with TRBD1. Trimming removed 5 bases from V and 0 bases from J; junction bases left unmatched: 15. The CDR3 consists of 18 residues. Per germline, CDR1 LNHNV and CDR2 YYDKDF (reference sequence). The CDR3 DNA sequence: TGTGCCACCAGCCCAAAGGGGGGGACAGACGCGATGAACACTGAAGCTTTCTTT. This gives the protein CATSPKGGTDAMNTEAFF.

This clone appeared a few times. The chain combines TRBV2 with TRBJ2-3, with D perhaps being TRBD1 or TRBD2 (5 bases each). The CDR3 has 14 residues. With 4 bases removed from V and 4 bases from J, the gap between germline ends came to 12 bases. Germline V CDR1 and CDR2: SNHLY, FYNNEI. CDR3 nucleotides: TGTGCCAGCAGTGTCGGGGCCGCTGCAGATACGCAGTATTTT. This codes for CASSVGAAADTQYF.

The rearrangement uses TRBV9 and TRBJ1-2, with a possible D match to TRBD1 (5 bases). The CDR3 covers 16 residues. The V gene lost 0 bases and the J gene lost 4 bases, with 16 bases spanning the gap. Per the germline V gene, CDR1 is SGDLS and CDR2 is YYNGEE. CDR3: CASSVAAGTTPYGYTF. The CDR3 nucleotides are TGTGCCAGCAGCGTAGCGGCTGGGACTACCCCCTATGGCTACACCTTC. The whole variable domain, filled in from reference TRBV9 and TRBJ1-2, reads DSGVTQTPKHLITATGQRVTLRCSPRSGDLSVYWYQQSLDQGLQFLIQYYNGEERAKGNILERFSAQQFPDLHSELNLSSLELGDSALYFCASSVAAGTTPYGYTFGSGTRLTVV.

This rearrangement joins TRBV5-1 to TRBJ2-3; D is unclear. V lost 2 bases to trimming and J lost 2 bases, with 18 bases between them. Germline CDR1 is SGHRS and CDR2 is YFSETQ. The CDR3 has 17 residues. CDR3 loop: CASSLALDGLHTDTQYF. Here the CDR3 DNA reads TGCGCCAGCAGCTTAGCCTTGGACGGGTTACACACAGATACGCAGTATTTT.

In DNA form, the CDR3 reads TGTGCCAGCGCCCGAGACTTAAGCGGACTAGGGACCTCCTACGAGCAGTACTTC. Protein product: CASARDLSGLGTSYEQYF. The genes are TRBV2 and TRBJ2-7; 7 bases line up with TRBD2. J gave up 0 bases and V 8 bases, and 19 bases lay outside the gene matches. Germline loops: CDR1 SNHLY, CDR2 FYNNEI. This CDR3 region has 18 residues.

With regard to this clone: Germline is not matched at one junction end, which may reflect a read error. V gene TRBV19 combines with J gene TRBJ1-2; a weak D match, TRBD1 (6 bases). Germline CDR1 reads LNHDA; CDR2 reads SQIVND (reference sequence). The CDR3 covers 14 residues. As DNA, the CDR3 is TGTGCCAGTAGTATAGCCTTTTTGAGGGCAGGGGACAACTTC. It yields the protein CASSIAFLRAGDNF.

J is TRBJ2-6 and V is TRBV15; D is possibly TRBD1 or TRBD2 (5 bases each). The CDR3 is 16 amino acids. The germline gives CDR1 LNHNV, CDR2 YYDKDF (reference sequence). V was shortened by 3 bases and J by 4 bases, with 13 bases between the two germline ends. CDR3 nucleotide sequence: TGTGCCACCAGCAGGGCCTGGGGGTCCGGGGCCAACGTCCTGACTTTC. It translates to CATSRAWGSGANVLTF.

This chain joins TRBV11-1 and TRBJ2-5; 9 bases agree with TRBD2. Germline values: CDR1 SGHAT, CDR2 FQDESV (reference sequence). The J segment lost 0 bases and the V segment lost 1 base, leaving 3 bases of the junction unmatched. The CDR3 consists of 16 residues. In DNA form, the CDR3 reads TGTGCCAGCAGCTTAGGAAGCGGGGGGTACCAAGAGACCCAGTACTTC. It encodes CASSLGSGGYQETQYF.

This clone is a singleton in its sample. The V and J genes are TRBV30 and TRBJ2-1; D possibly matches TRBD1 or TRBD2 (5 bases each). V was clipped by 5 bases and J by 5 bases, with 19 bases between them. CDR1 is GTSNPN and CDR2 is SVGIG in the germline V gene (reference sequence). The CDR3 length is 15 residues. The CDR3 DNA reads as TGTGCCTGGTGTCTCGGTGGGGGTGGGGACAATGAGCAGTTCTTC. This encodes CAWCLGGGGDNEQFF.

The V gene is TRBV14, the J gene TRBJ2-1; 11 bases are shared with TRBD2. The CDR3 consists of 17 residues. Germline-derived CDR1 and CDR2 are SGHDN and FVKESK. V shed 3 bases, J shed 4 bases, and the junction held 8 bases outside the gene matches. CDR3 DNA sequence: TGTGCCAGCAGCCACCTAACCGGACTAGCGGGTTACAATGAGCAGTTCTTC. It yields the protein CASSHLTGLAGYNEQFF.